One sample yielded the 27 T cell receptor beta chains listed below, sequenced in a study of Ad26.COV2.S vaccination and SARS-CoV-2 variants. Sample treatment: around 19 received Ad26.COV2.S at low or high dose, single or two shots; 5 received placebo; per-sample allocation not given. On day 63 after the first injection, vaccine and placebo recipients gave samples. The table came from immunoSEQ multiplex PCR; TCRdb's copy has only in-frame clones and leaves some out. This sample has about 480,000 clones, with 87% found just once. Sequencing used peripheral blood, obtained in a trial of Ad26.COV2.S vaccine versus placebo. The receptors were sampled from a person between 18 and 65 years old who received the Ad26.COV2.S COVID-19 vaccine or a placebo.

V usage is TRBV4-2 and J usage is TRBJ1-4; TRBD1 matches 9 bases. Germline V gene data show CDR1 as LGHNA and CDR2 as YNFKEQ. The V segment lost 5 bases and the J segment 3 bases; nucleotides outside the gene matches: 10. The CDR3 covers 17 residues. CDR3 bases: TGTGCCAGCAGCACAGGGGGCAGCCCAGGGGCTAATGAAAAACTGTTTTTT. Translating gives CASSTGGSPGANEKLFF.

The chain combines TRBV28 with TRBJ2-6; 8 bases are a match to TRBD2. Trimming removed 5 bases from V and 3 bases from J; junction bases left unmatched: 6. The CDR3 runs to 16 residues. The germline gives CDR1 MDHEN, CDR2 SYDVKM. Here the CDR3 DNA reads TGTGCCAGCAGTCCCGCCGGGGGGGTTGGGGCCAACGTCCTGACTTTC. Amino acids: CASSPAGGVGANVLTF. Full variable domain (missing parts from reference TRBV28 and TRBJ2-6): DVKVTQSSRYLVKRTGEKVFLECVQDMDHENMFWYRQDPGLGLRLIYFSYDVKMKEKGDIPEGYSVSREKKERFSLILESASTNQTSMYLCASSPAGGVGANVLTFGAGSRLTVL.

A remark on this clone: Other DNA sequences in the same sample also yield this CDR3. The CDR3 loop is CASRGSSYNEQFF. CDR3 nucleotide sequence: TGTGCCAGCAGGGGGAGTTCCTACAATGAGCAGTTCTTC. V is TRBV6-5 and J is TRBJ2-1, with a tentative D call TRBD2 (5 bases). Germline V CDR1 and CDR2: MNHEY, SVGAGI. The germline V and J ends were trimmed by 6 bases and 1 base, with 7 bases remaining between them. CDR3 size: 13 residues.

The V gene is TRBV4-3, the J gene TRBJ2-7; 10 bases fit TRBD1. Germline lookup yields CDR1 LGHNA and CDR2 YSLEER. The length of the CDR3 is 15 residues. V shed 4 bases and J 5 bases; nucleotides not matched to a gene: 8. This chain's CDR3 is CASSPPGTGAHEQYF. The CDR3 bases are TGCGCCAGCAGCCCCCCCGGGACAGGGGCCCACGAGCAGTACTTC.

Here the CDR3 DNA reads TGTGCCAGCAGCGGCTGGGGTAGTTTATATGAGCAGTTCTTC. Its protein is CASSGWGSLYEQFF. V is TRBV7-8 and J is TRBJ2-1, with D uncertain. V was trimmed by 5 bases and J by 8 bases, leaving 16 bases between them. The CDR3 covers 14 residues. Germline lookup yields CDR1 SGHVS and CDR2 FQNEAQ.

This clone has just a few counts. V usage is TRBV9 and J usage is TRBJ2-3, with 10 bases fitting TRBD2. This CDR3 has 19 amino acids. CDR1 and CDR2 from the germline V gene are SGDLS and YYNGEE. The ends lost 0 bases at V and 5 bases at J; junction bases unmatched: 15. CDR3 sequence (DNA): TGTGCCAGCAGCGTAGACCCTAGCGGGAGTAGTCGGCGGGGAGATACGCAGTATTTT. It encodes CASSVDPSGSSRRGDTQYF.

In its sample, this clone was seen once. The rearrangement uses TRBV10-3 and TRBJ2-2; D might be TRBD1 (5 bases). V was trimmed by 4 bases and J by 6 bases, leaving 6 bases between them. CDR1 ENHRY and CDR2 SYGVKD come from the germline V gene. The CDR3 runs to 12 residues. CDR3 sequence (DNA): TGTGCCATCAGTGGGGGCCCCGGGGAGCTGTTTTTT. Translation gives CAISGGPGELFF.

CDR3: CASSVAASGHTEGGLFF. The CDR3 DNA sequence: TGTGCCAGCAGCGTAGCGGCTAGCGGGCACACAGAGGGAGGGCTGTTTTTT. The V call is TRBV9, the J call TRBJ2-2; 8 positions match TRBD2. The ends lost 0 bases at V and 13 bases at J; junction bases unmatched: 17. The CDR3 covers 17 residues. Germline CDR1 and CDR2: SGDLS and YYNGEE.

The chain recombines TRBV27 with TRBJ1-5; the match to TRBD1 covers 8 bases. The germline V gene has CDR1 MNHEY and CDR2 SMNVEV (reference sequence). The CDR3 extends over 18 amino acids. The junction had 14 bases not matched to a gene; V was cut back by 3 bases and J by 4 bases. The CDR3 nucleotides are TGTGCCAGCAGTTTCATTTCGCGGCCAGGGGGCGCGAATCAGCCCCAGCATTTT. Protein: CASSFISRPGGANQPQHF.

The chain joins TRBV19 to TRBJ2-5, with D tentatively TRBD2 (5 bases). The CDR3 extends over 13 amino acids. Per the germline V gene, CDR1 is LNHDA and CDR2 is SQIVND (reference sequence). V was clipped by 6 bases and J by 7 bases, with 15 bases between them. This CDR3 reads CASSNTRWGTQYF. CDR3 bases: TGTGCCAGTAGCAATACTAGGTGGGGGACCCAGTACTTC.

This chain connects TRBV10-2 to TRBJ2-5, with 10 bases lining up with TRBD2. The length of the CDR3 is 16 residues. Germline loops: CDR1 WSHSY, CDR2 SAAADI. Trimming took 6 bases from V and 2 from J; bases not matched to a gene: 9. The CDR3, as DNA: TGCGCCAGCAGCGAACCGGGACTAGCGTATCAAGAGACCCAGTACTTC. This sequence encodes CASSEPGLAYQETQYF.

The chain links TRBV30 to TRBJ1-5; no firm D call. The CDR3 is 14 amino acids. V lost 1 base, J lost 0 bases, and 7 bases lay in between. CDR1 GTSNPN and CDR2 SVGIG come from the germline V gene (reference sequence). The CDR3 region has the DNA TGTGCCTGGAGTGGGGTCTATAGCAATCAGCCCCAGCATTTT. The encoded protein is CAWSGVYSNQPQHF.

This chain connects TRBV10-3 to TRBJ2-5; 7 bases are shared with TRBD1. This CDR3 comprises 15 residues. CDR1 is ENHRY and CDR2 is SYGVKD in the germline V gene. The ends lost 4 bases at V and 1 base at J; junction bases unmatched: 6. As DNA, the CDR3 is TGTGCCATCAGTGCCTCGGGACAGCTCCAAGAGACCCAGTACTTC. Protein: CAISASGQLQETQYF.

The chain is built from TRBV5-1 and TRBJ2-7, with 10 bases fitting TRBD1. Germline CDR1 SGHRS, CDR2 YFSETQ. This CDR3 comprises 16 residues. V lost 0 bases, J lost 3 bases, and 6 bases stayed unmatched. This CDR3 reads CASSLATGTGVYEQYF. CDR3 in DNA: TGCGCCAGCAGCTTGGCGACCGGGACAGGGGTCTACGAGCAGTACTTC.

J is TRBJ2-2 and V is TRBV28, with a weak D call TRBD2 (7 bases). CDR1 is MDHEN, CDR2 SYDVKM, per germline. This CDR3 comprises 16 residues. The germline V and J ends were trimmed by 11 bases and 1 base, with 20 bases remaining between them. In DNA, the CDR3 is TGTGCCCTCATACCGGGGGGCGCGGGGAACACCGGGGAGCTGTTTTTT. It specifies CALIPGGAGNTGELFF.

This chain connects TRBV29-1 to TRBJ2-7; 9 bases are a match to TRBD2. This CDR3 is built from 13 residues. V shed 7 bases and J 3 bases; nucleotides not matched to a gene: 7. In germline, CDR1 is SQVTM, CDR2 ANQGSEA. The chain's CDR3 is CSAWGGRGYEQYF. In nucleotides, the CDR3 is TGCAGCGCTTGGGGCGGGAGGGGCTACGAGCAGTACTTC.

This chain joins TRBV30 and TRBJ2-7; TRBD1 might be the D (5 bases). This CDR3 spans 11 amino acids. The germline gives CDR1 GTSNPN, CDR2 SVGIG (reference sequence). The CDR3, as DNA: TGTGCGTGCAGGGTCTCCTACGAGCAGTACTTC. It is translated as CACRVSYEQYF.

The chain joins TRBV4-3 to TRBJ2-3, with D possibly TRBD1 on 6 matching bases. The CDR3 sequence is 14 residues long. Deletions cut 4 bases from V and 6 bases from J, with 14 bases between. Germline V gene sequence: CDR1 LGHNA, CDR2 YSLEER. CDR3 residues: CASSRVQGTDTQYF. The CDR3 DNA reads TGCGCCAGCAGCCGCGTCCAGGGGACCGATACGCAGTATTTT.

This clone was detected only once. The V and J genes are TRBV3-1 (or the pseudogene TRBV3-2) and TRBJ1-1; D not resolved. Trimming left V 0 bases short and J 1 base short, with 6 bases between. The germline V gene has CDR1 LGHDT and CDR2 YNNKEL (reference sequence). The CDR3 runs to 14 residues. The CDR3 is CASSQDLTNTEAFF. CDR3 coding DNA: TGTGCCAGCAGCCAAGATTTAACGAACACTGAAGCTTTCTTT.

The chain uses TRBV20-1 and TRBJ2-7, with D perhaps TRBD1 or TRBD2 (6 bases each). Germline CDR1 reads DFQATT; CDR2 reads SNEGSKA (reference sequence). V lost 3 bases, J lost 4 bases, and 19 bases lay in between. There are 15 residues in the CDR3. CDR3 amino acids: CSASKGVGGAYEQYF. The CDR3 DNA is TGCAGTGCTAGTAAGGGGGTGGGAGGAGCTTACGAGCAGTACTTC.

V gene TRBV27 combines with J gene TRBJ1-1, with a possible D match to TRBD1 (5 bases). The V end lost 10 bases, the J end lost 1 base, and 25 bases lay between the germline ends. This CDR3 comprises 17 residues. The germline CDR1 and CDR2 sequences are MNHEY and SMNVEV (reference sequence). CDR3 residues: CATWDRTGKLKNTEAFF. CDR3 sequence (DNA): TGTGCCACTTGGGACCGAACGGGGAAGCTCAAGAACACTGAAGCTTTCTTT.

V and J are TRBV6-5 and TRBJ2-3; weak D call: TRBD2 (5 bases). The CDR3 totals 16 residues. CDR1 and CDR2 from the germline V gene are MNHEY and SVGAGI. The ends were cut back, 2 bases at V and 1 base at J, with 13 bases in the middle. The CDR3 here is CASSYESRVGTDTQYF. The CDR3 DNA sequence: TGTGCCAGCAGTTACGAGTCGCGGGTGGGCACAGATACGCAGTATTTT.

V is TRBV29-1 and J is TRBJ2-1, with 7 nucleotides matching TRBD2. Germline V lookup: CDR1 SQVTM, CDR2 ANQGSEA. This CDR3 comprises 14 residues. V gave up 6 bases and J gave up 6 bases; unmatched junction bases: 11. This CDR3 is CSVLDAGASNEQFF. CDR3 nucleotides: TGCAGCGTCTTGGACGCGGGAGCCTCCAATGAGCAGTTCTTC.

This clone has only one observation. This sequence joins TRBV4-3 and TRBJ2-1; D remains ambiguous. The CDR3 has 15 residues. The V end was cut by 0 bases, the J end by 9 bases, with 15 bases between. Per the germline V gene, CDR1 is LGHNA and CDR2 is YSLEER. The CDR3 nucleotides read TGCGCCAGCAGCCAAGATCTTTGGTTCCCGGCTGAGCAGTTCTTC. Translating gives CASSQDLWFPAEQFF.

The rearrangement uses TRBV11-2 and TRBJ1-1; D not resolved. Germline CDR1 reads SGHAT; CDR2 reads FQNNGV. The CDR3 has 15 residues. Trimming cost V 5 bases and J 11 bases, with 24 bases left between them. CDR3 in DNA: TGTGCCAGCAGCCCCTCGATGCGAACACTGAATGTGGCTTTCTTT. Protein product: CASSPSMRTLNVAFF.

The CDR3 coding sequence is TGTGCCAGCAGTTTAAGTGGGGGTGGAGGAAACATTCAGTACTTC. Amino acid sequence: CASSLSGGGGNIQYF. This rearrangement joins TRBV27 to TRBJ2-4, with D possibly called TRBD1 or TRBD2 (5 bases each). The CDR3 contains 15 residues. Trimming removed 2 bases at V and 6 bases at J, with 14 bases between. Germline V gives CDR1 MNHEY, CDR2 SMNVEV (reference sequence).

The chain employs TRBV28 and TRBJ1-5; D possibly corresponds to TRBD1 (5 bases). This CDR3 spans 13 amino acids. Looked up from germline, CDR1 is MDHEN and CDR2 is SYDVKM. V was pared by 10 bases and J by 0 bases, with 10 bases between. The CDR3 nucleotides read TGTGCCACCGCTAGGGGTAGCAATCAGCCCCAGCATTTT. It yields the protein CATARGSNQPQHF.